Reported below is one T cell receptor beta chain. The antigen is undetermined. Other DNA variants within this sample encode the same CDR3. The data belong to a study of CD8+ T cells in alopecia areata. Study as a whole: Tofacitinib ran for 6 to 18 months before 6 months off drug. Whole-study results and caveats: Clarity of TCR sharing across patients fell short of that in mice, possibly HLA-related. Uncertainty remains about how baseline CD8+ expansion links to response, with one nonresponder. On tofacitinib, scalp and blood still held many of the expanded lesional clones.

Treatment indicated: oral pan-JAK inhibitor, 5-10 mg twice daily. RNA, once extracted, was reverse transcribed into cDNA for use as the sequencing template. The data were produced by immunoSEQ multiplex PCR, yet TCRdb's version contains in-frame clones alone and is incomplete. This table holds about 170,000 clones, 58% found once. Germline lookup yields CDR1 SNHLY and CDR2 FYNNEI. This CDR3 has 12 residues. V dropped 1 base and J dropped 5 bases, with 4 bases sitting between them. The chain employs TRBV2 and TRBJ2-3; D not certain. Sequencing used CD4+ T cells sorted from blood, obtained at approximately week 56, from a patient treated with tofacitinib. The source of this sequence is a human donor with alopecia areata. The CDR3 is CASSEVVDTQYF. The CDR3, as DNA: TGTGCCAGCAGTGAAGTGGTAGATACGCAGTATTTT.